This T cell receptor (beta chain) comes out of a study of T-cell reconstitution after alpha-beta-depleted transplantation in children. The CDR3 sequence is 16 residues long. Germline CDR1 is DFQATT and CDR2 is SNEGSKA (reference sequence). After removal of 3 bases from V and 4 bases from J, the junction contained 12 bases not matched to a gene. In its sample, this clonotype is medium-sized. Library preparation (for TCRbeta) was performed with unique molecular identifiers. TCRdb reprocessed the PCR reads with MiXCR, giving one entry per CDR3 protein. The sample contains roughly 4,600 distinct CDR3 sequences, more than 5.5% of which appear only once.

The clonotype originates from a boy under two years old who had a stem cell transplant for SCID, so the T cells may come from the graft donor. Here the sequenced sample was PBMCs, mostly from graft donor cells, taken 60 days after TCRalphabeta/CD19-depleted stem cell transplant. The V call is TRBV20-1, the J call TRBJ2-1, with 7 bases identical to TRBD1. The CDR3 region is CSASGQRTGLYNEQFF. In nucleotides, the CDR3 is TGCAGTGCTAGTGGCCAGAGGACAGGTCTTTACAATGAGCAGTTCTTC.